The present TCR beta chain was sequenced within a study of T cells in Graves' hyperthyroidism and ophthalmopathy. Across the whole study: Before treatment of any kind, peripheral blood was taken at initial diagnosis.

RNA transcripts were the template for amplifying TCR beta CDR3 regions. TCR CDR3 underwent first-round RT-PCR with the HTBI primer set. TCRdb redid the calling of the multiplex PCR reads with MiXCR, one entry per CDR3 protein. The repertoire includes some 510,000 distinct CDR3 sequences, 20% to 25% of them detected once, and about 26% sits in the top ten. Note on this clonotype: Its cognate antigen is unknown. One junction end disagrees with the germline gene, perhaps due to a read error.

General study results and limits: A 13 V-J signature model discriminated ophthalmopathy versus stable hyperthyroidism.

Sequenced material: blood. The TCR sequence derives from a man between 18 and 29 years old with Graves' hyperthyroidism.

As DNA, the CDR3 is TGTGCCAGCAGTGAGGGCAGGGGAAGGGGCGGCTATGGCTACGCCTTC. It specifies CASSEGRGRGGYGYAF. This chain connects TRBV27 to TRBJ1-2; TRBD1 might be the D (6 bases). The CDR3 totals 16 residues. In germline, CDR1 is MNHEY, CDR2 SMNVEV (reference sequence).